The 25 T cell receptor beta chains listed next were all sequenced from one sample in a study of graft-versus-host responses after intestinal transplantation. Researchers placed some 200,000 CFSE-labeled responder cells in culture with some 200,000 irradiated, violet-dye-labeled stimulator cells. Assay used: immunoSEQ multiplex PCR; TCRdb lists only in-frame clones, some missing. The data show some 19,000 clones, with around 43% seen just once and 1.5% to 2% held by the top ten. Source: alloreactive CD8+ T cells from a mixed lymphocyte reaction culture, taken before intestinal transplant. Subset of the sample: CFSE-low proliferating T cells sorted from roughly 6-day pre-transplant mixed lymphocyte reaction (GvH or HvG direction). The source is a human patient who received an intestinal transplant.

A few counts support this clone. The genes are TRBV5-6 and TRBJ1-5; weak D call: TRBD1 (5 bases). Germline V lookup: CDR1 SGHDT, CDR2 YYEEEE. Trimming took 2 bases from V and 10 from J, leaving 16 bases between them. CDR3 length: 14 residues. DNA for the CDR3: TGTGCCAGCAGCTTTGGTCAGGGCACTACCCCCCAGCATTTT. Amino acid sequence: CASSFGQGTTPQHF.

This clone is medium-sized (0.01 to 0.1%) by share. The chain recombines TRBV9 with TRBJ2-7, with 8 positions matching TRBD2. V gave up 0 bases and J gave up 4 bases; unmatched junction bases: 6. There are 15 residues in the CDR3. Germline V gives CDR1 SGDLS, CDR2 YYNGEE. CDR3 DNA sequence: TGTGCCAGCAGCGTAGGGGGCGGGGGGTCATACGAGCAGTACTTC. This codes for CASSVGGGGSYEQYF.

This clone has a handful of counts. This chain uses TRBV5-1 with TRBJ1-1; no clear D gene. The CDR3 consists of 13 residues. V was clipped by 0 bases and J by 11 bases, with 14 bases between them. Germline assignment: CDR1 SGHRS and CDR2 YFSETQ. The chain's CDR3 is CASSLGEVLGAFF. In nucleotides, the CDR3 is TGCGCCAGCAGCTTGGGGGAAGTTTTGGGGGCTTTCTTT.

A few counts support this clone. The chain couples TRBV28 to TRBJ2-7; D assignment may be TRBD1 or TRBD2 (5 bases each). The V and J ends lost 7 bases and 1 base respectively, with 11 bases between them. The CDR3 has 13 residues. CDR1 and CDR2 (germline): MDHEN, SYDVKM. CDR3 loop: CASNLGPSYEQYF. The CDR3 region has the DNA TGTGCCAGCAACTTGGGACCATCCTACGAGCAGTACTTC.

In this sample, this clone turned up a few times. V and J are TRBV7-4 and TRBJ2-7; D is perhaps TRBD1 or TRBD2 (5 bases each). The CDR3 consists of 14 residues. The ends were cut back, 5 bases at V and 4 bases at J, with 15 bases in the middle. Germline-derived CDR1 and CDR2 are SGHVT and SQSDAQ. The CDR3 bases are TGTGCCAGCAGCCGAAATGGGGGAGATTACGAGCAGTACTTC. Translation gives CASSRNGGDYEQYF.

The V call is TRBV12-5, the J call TRBJ2-1; no clear D. Germline values: CDR1 LGHNT, CDR2 FRNRAP. CDR3 length: 12 residues. Trimming removed 2 bases at V and 8 bases at J, with 7 bases between. CDR3 amino acids: CASGLFVDEQFF. The CDR3 coding sequence is TGTGCTAGTGGTTTGTTCGTGGATGAGCAGTTCTTC. The entire variable domain, with the rest obtained from reference TRBV12-5 and TRBJ2-1, is as follows: DARVTQTPRHKVTEMGQEVTMRCQPILGHNTVFWYRQTMMQGLELLAYFRNRAPLDDSGMPKDRFSAEMPDATLATLKIQPSEPRDSAVYFCASGLFVDEQFFGPGTRLTVL.

This clone was seen a handful of times. V and J are TRBV6-1 and TRBJ2-7, with D maybe TRBD1 (5 bases). The CDR3 runs to 13 residues. Germline assignment: CDR1 MNHNS and CDR2 SASEGT. Between the trimmed V and J ends, which lost 6 bases and 0 bases, there was a span of 9 bases. The CDR3 nucleotides are TGTGCCAGCAGCCGACAGACCTCCTACGAGCAGTACTTC. Residues: CASSRQTSYEQYF.

The rearrangement joins TRBV4-1 to TRBJ1-2, with D perhaps matching TRBD1 (5 bases). This CDR3 is built from 16 residues. Trimming stripped 0 bases from V and 1 base from J, with 12 bases between. Germline lookup yields CDR1 MGHRA and CDR2 YSYEKL. CDR3 nucleotide sequence: TGCGCCAGCAGCCAAGAAATCCAGGGATTTAACTATGGCTACACCTTC. Translating gives CASSQEIQGFNYGYTF.

By share, this clone ranks as medium-sized. The chain links TRBV6-6 to TRBJ1-5; 8 bases are shared with TRBD1. V trimming: 6 bases; J trimming: 4 bases; junction bases outside the gene matches: 5. Germline assignment: CDR1 MNHNY and CDR2 SVGAGI (reference sequence). The CDR3 covers 14 residues. CDR3 DNA: TGTGCCAGCAGATGGGGACAGGCAAATCAGCCCCAGCATTTT. It translates to CASRWGQANQPQHF.

This clone was detected only a few times. The chain recombines TRBV10-3 with TRBJ2-2; D ambiguous. Between the trimmed V and J ends, which lost 5 bases and 5 bases, there was a span of 15 bases. Germline CDR1 is ENHRY and CDR2 is SYGVKD. CDR3 size: 15 residues. CDR3 nucleotides: TGTGCCATCAGTCCCAGCCCCCCAGGTACCGGGGAGCTGTTTTTT. Amino acids: CAISPSPPGTGELFF.

This clone was found a few times. This chain joins TRBV9 and TRBJ1-3; 9 positions agree with TRBD1. The CDR3 is 14 residues long. V was pared by 5 bases and J by 4 bases, with 4 bases of the junction left unmatched. Germline CDR1 and CDR2: SGDLS and YYNGEE. This chain's CDR3 is CASRQTGGGNTIYF. CDR3 coding DNA: TGTGCCAGCAGACAGACAGGGGGAGGAAACACCATATATTTT.

V usage is TRBV7-2 and J usage is TRBJ1-2, with 7 nucleotides matching TRBD1. The CDR3 length is 14 residues. Germline V gene data show CDR1 as SGHTA and CDR2 as FQGNSA. V was clipped by 4 bases and J by 7 bases; unmatched bases: 9. The CDR3 region has the DNA TGTGCCAGCAGCTACTCACAGGGGTCTGGTGGCTACACCTTC. Its protein is CASSYSQGSGGYTF.

The rearrangement joins TRBV9 to TRBJ2-3, with 7 bases matching TRBD1. The germline V gene encodes CDR1 SGDLS and CDR2 YYNGEE. The length of the CDR3 is 16 residues. V dropped 0 bases and J dropped 0; count of bases not matched to a gene: 4. CDR3 sequence (DNA): TGTGCCAGCAGCGTAGGGGGGACAGTAAGCACAGATACGCAGTATTTT. This gives the protein CASSVGGTVSTDTQYF.

J is TRBJ2-5 and V is TRBV30, with D hard to call. The germline V gene has CDR1 GTSNPN and CDR2 SVGIG (reference sequence). The V and J ends lost 0 bases and 2 bases respectively, with 7 bases between them. The CDR3 length is 13 residues. The CDR3 DNA reads as TGTGCCTGGAGTGTACGAGTACAAGAGACCCAGTACTTC. Amino acid sequence: CAWSVRVQETQYF.

This clone has more than one count but fewer than ten. This chain uses TRBV19 with TRBJ1-5, with a weak D call TRBD1 (5 bases). V lost 3 bases and J 9 bases, leaving 12 bases between the germline ends. The CDR3 loop spans 13 amino acids. CDR1 LNHDA and CDR2 SQIVND come from the germline V gene (reference sequence). The CDR3: CASSITSGWPQHF. In DNA, the CDR3 is TGTGCCAGTAGTATTACTTCAGGGTGGCCCCAGCATTTT.

The chain carries TRBV4-1 and TRBJ2-3; D gene uncertain. This CDR3 has 11 amino acids. V dropped 0 bases and J dropped 6 bases, with 1 base sitting between them. Germline CDR1 and CDR2: MGHRA and YSYEKL. The CDR3: CASSQDDTQYF. CDR3 sequence (DNA): TGCGCCAGCAGCCAAGATGATACGCAGTATTTT.

The chain links TRBV5-4 to TRBJ2-7; perhaps TRBD1 as D (6 bases). Germline assignment: CDR1 SGHNT and CDR2 YYREEE (reference sequence). V was cut by 3 bases and J by 2 bases, with 9 bases left in between. This CDR3 region has 13 residues. CDR3 residues: CASSSGTTYEQYF. The CDR3 DNA reads as TGTGCCAGCAGCTCCGGGACAACCTACGAGCAGTACTTC.

The genes are TRBV27 and TRBJ2-7; tentative D call: TRBD1 (5 bases). CDR3 length: 11 residues. V dropped 5 bases and J dropped 3 bases, with 5 bases sitting between them. Germline V gives CDR1 MNHEY, CDR2 SMNVEV (reference sequence). The CDR3 sequence is CASSGHYEQYF. DNA of the CDR3: TGTGCCAGCAGTGGACACTACGAGCAGTACTTC.

The chain recombines TRBV5-1 with TRBJ2-3; 8 bases map to TRBD1. CDR3 length: 15 residues. Germline CDR1 is SGHRS and CDR2 is YFSETQ. V was clipped by 0 bases and J by 5 bases; unmatched bases: 5. CDR3 region: CASSLAGTGLDTQYF. The CDR3 bases are TGCGCCAGCAGCTTGGCGGGGACAGGTTTAGATACGCAGTATTTT.

This clone was counted only a few times. The chain employs TRBV2 and TRBJ2-5; 9 bases agree with TRBD2. CDR1 SNHLY and CDR2 FYNNEI come from the germline V gene. The CDR3 has 15 amino acids. J gave up 5 bases and V 2 bases, and 6 bases lay outside the gene matches. The CDR3 region has the DNA TGTGCCAGCAGTGAAAATAGCGGGAGATCGGAGACCCAGTACTTC. Translated: CASSENSGRSETQYF.

This clone is categorized as medium-sized. This sequence joins TRBV27 and TRBJ2-2; no definite D call. The V and J ends lost 3 bases and 2 bases respectively, with 10 bases between them. The CDR3 has 15 residues. In germline, CDR1 is MNHEY, CDR2 SMNVEV (reference sequence). The CDR3 protein is CASSLSWGNTGELFF. The DNA for the CDR3 is TGTGCCAGCAGTTTGTCCTGGGGAAACACCGGGGAGCTGTTTTTT.

This clone has only a few counts. One end of the junction does not line up with germline, which may come from a read error. The rearrangement uses TRBV7-7 and TRBJ2-2; 7 positions agree with TRBD2. CDR3 length: 16 amino acids. Per the germline V gene, CDR1 is SSHAT and CDR2 is FNYEAQ (reference sequence). CDR3 loop: CASSAGTTSNTGELFF. The CDR3, as DNA: TGTGCTAGCAGCGCCGGGACTACTTCGAACACCGGGGAGCTGTTTTTT. Full variable domain (missing parts from reference TRBV7-7 and TRBJ2-2): GAGVSQSPRYKVTKRGQDVTLRCDPISSHATLYWYQQALGQGPEFLTYFNYEAQPDKSGLPSDRFSAERPEGSISTLTIQRTEQRDSAMYRCASSAGTTSNTGELFFGEGSRLTVL.

This sequence joins TRBV7-9 and TRBJ2-5, with 9 nucleotides matching TRBD1. This CDR3 comprises 16 residues. Losses at the gene ends were 0 bases for V and 3 bases for J; bases not matched to a gene: 5. Germline CDR1 SEHNR, CDR2 FQNEAQ (reference sequence). CDR3 DNA sequence: TGTGCCAGCAGCTTAGCGGGGGGGACAGGGAAAGAGACCCAGTACTTC. This encodes CASSLAGGTGKETQYF.

This clone was counted a few times. For the CDR3, the DNA is TGCGCCAGCAGCCCTAATTGGGGGTTCACTGAAGCTTTCTTT. The encoded protein is CASSPNWGFTEAFF. The gene calls are TRBV5-1 and TRBJ1-1; TRBD1 is a possible D gene (5 bases). The ends were cut back, 4 bases at V and 4 bases at J, with 14 bases in the middle. The CDR3 has 14 residues. Germline CDR1 SGHRS, CDR2 YFSETQ. Full variable domain (remainder filled in from reference TRBV5-1 and TRBJ1-1): KAGVTQTPRYLIKTRGQQVTLSCSPISGHRSVSWYQQTPGQGLQFLFEYFSETQRNKGNFPGRFSGRQFSNSRSEMNVSTLELGDSALYLCASSPNWGFTEAFFGQGTRLTVV.

This clone was detected only a few times. The V gene is TRBV5-1, the J gene TRBJ2-7, with 9 bases matching TRBD1. CDR1 is SGHRS, CDR2 YFSETQ, per germline. The trim removed 2 bases at V and 6 bases at J, leaving 12 bases unmatched. The CDR3 loop spans 16 amino acids. The CDR3 spells CASSFTPGTGNLEQYF. CDR3 nucleotide sequence: TGCGCCAGCAGCTTTACCCCCGGGACAGGGAATCTCGAGCAGTACTTC.